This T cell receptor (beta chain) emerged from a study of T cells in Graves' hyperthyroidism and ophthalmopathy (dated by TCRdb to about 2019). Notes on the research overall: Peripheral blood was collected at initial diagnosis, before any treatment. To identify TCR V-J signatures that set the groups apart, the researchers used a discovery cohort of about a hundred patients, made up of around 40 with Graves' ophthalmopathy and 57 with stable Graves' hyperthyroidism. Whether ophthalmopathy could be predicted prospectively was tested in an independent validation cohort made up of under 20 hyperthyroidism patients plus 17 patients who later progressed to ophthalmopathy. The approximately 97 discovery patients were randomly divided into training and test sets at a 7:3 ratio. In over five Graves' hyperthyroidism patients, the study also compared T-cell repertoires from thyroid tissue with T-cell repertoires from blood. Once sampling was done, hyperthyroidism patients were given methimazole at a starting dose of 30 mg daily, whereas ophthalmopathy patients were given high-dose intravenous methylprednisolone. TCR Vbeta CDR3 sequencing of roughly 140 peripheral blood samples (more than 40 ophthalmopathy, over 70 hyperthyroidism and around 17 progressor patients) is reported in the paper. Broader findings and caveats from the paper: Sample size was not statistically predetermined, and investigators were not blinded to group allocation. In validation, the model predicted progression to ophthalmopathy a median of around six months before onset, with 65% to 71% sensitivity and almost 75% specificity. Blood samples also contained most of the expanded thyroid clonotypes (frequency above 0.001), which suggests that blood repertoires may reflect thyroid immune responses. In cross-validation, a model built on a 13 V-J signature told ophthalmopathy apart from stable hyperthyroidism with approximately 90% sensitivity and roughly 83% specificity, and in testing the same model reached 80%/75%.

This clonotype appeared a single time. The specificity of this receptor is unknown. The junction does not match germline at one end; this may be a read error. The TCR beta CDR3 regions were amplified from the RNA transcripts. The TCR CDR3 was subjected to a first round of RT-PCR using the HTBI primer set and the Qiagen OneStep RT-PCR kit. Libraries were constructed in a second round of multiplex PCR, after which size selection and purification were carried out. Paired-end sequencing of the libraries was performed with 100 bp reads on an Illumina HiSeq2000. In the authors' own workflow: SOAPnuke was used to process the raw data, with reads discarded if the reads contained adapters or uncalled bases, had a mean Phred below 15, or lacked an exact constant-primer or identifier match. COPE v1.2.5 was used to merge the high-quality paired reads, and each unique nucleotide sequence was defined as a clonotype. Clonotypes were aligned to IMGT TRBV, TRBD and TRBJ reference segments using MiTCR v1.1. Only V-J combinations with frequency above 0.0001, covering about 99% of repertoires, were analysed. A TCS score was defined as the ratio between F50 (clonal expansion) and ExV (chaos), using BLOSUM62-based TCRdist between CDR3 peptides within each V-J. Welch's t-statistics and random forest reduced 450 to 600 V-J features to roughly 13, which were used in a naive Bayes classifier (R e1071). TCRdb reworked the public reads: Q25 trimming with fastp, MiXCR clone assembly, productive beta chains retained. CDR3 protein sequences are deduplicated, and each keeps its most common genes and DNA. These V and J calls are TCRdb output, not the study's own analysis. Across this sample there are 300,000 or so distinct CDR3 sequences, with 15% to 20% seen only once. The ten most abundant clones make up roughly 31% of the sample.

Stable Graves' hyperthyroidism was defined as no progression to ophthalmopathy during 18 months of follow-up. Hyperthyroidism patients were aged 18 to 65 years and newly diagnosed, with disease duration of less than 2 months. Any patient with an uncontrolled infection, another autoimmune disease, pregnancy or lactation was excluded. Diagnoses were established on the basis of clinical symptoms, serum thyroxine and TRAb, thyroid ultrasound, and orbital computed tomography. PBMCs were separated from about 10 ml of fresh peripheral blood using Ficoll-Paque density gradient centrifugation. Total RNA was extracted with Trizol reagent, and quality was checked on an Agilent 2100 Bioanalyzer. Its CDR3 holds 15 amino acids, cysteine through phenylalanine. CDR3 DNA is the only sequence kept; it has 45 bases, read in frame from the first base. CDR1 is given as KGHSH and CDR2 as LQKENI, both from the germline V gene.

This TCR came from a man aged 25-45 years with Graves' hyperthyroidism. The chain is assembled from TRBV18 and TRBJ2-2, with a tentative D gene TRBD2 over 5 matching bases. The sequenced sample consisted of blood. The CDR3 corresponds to CASSPAIVGTGELVF. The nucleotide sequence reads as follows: TGTGCCAGCTCACCAGCGATAGTGGGCACCGGGGAGCTGGTTTTT.